Each of the 3 T cell receptor beta chains below was sequenced from the same sample in a study of blood T cell repertoires in COVID-19 (dated by TCRdb to 2020 to 2021). Library method: the immunoSEQ multiplex PCR assay. In its TCRdb copy, this immuneACCESS table keeps in-frame sequences only and misses some clones. Where compared with another copy, unresolved V genes explain less than half of these, and the others have no known cause. This sample holds around 230,000 clones; about 86% were observed only once. Of the sample, more than 8% is held by the ten largest clones. The sample was peripheral blood. The receptors were sampled from a woman aged 80 or over with acute or convalescent COVID-19.

The V gene is TRBV5-1, the J gene TRBJ2-7; TRBD1 matches at 12 bases. CDR1 and CDR2 (germline): SGHRS, YFSETQ. The J segment lost 6 bases and the V segment lost 3 bases, leaving 10 bases of the junction unmatched. The CDR3 is 16 residues long. The CDR3 here is CASSSGEGTGGSEQYF. CDR3 nucleotides: TGCGCCAGCAGCTCCGGTGAGGGGACAGGGGGCTCCGAGCAGTACTTC.

The chain links TRBV4-1 to TRBJ2-1; D unresolved. From germline, CDR1 is MGHRA and CDR2 YSYEKL. Trimming removed 1 base from V and 9 bases from J, with 7 bases in between. The CDR3 is made up of 12 amino acids. The CDR3 loop is CASSQANREQFF. CDR3 nucleotides: TGCGCCAGCAGCCAAGCTAACCGTGAGCAGTTCTTC.

As to this clone: The junction does not match germline at one end; this may be a read error. The J gene is TRBJ1-5, the V gene TRBV2, with 9 positions matching TRBD1. The CDR3 spans 15 residues. Per the germline V gene, CDR1 is SNHLY and CDR2 is FYNNEI. DNA for the CDR3: TGTGCCAGCAGGGAAGGACAGGGGCGGACTCAGCCCCAGCATTTT. It codes for CASREGQGRTQPQHF.